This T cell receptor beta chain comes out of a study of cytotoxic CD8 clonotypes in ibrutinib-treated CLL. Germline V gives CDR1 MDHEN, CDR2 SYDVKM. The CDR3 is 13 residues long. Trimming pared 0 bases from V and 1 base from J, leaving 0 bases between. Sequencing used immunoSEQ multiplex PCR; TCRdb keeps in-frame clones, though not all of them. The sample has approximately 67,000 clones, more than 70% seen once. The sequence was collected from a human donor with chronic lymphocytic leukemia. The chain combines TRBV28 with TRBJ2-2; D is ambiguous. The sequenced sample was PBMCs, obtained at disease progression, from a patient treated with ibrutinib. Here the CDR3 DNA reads TGTGCCAGCAGTTTATGGAACACCGGGGAGCTGTTTTTT. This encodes CASSLWNTGELFF.